This T cell receptor (beta chain) was retrieved from a study of cytomegalovirus exposure and HLA in healthy donors. Study-wide background: The Caucasian-associated ancestry cluster contained approximately 81% of the approximately 430 genotyped donors.

CDR1 and CDR2 (germline): SQVTM, ANQGSEA. With 4 bases removed from V and 4 bases from J, the gap between germline ends came to 10 bases. The length of the CDR3 is 13 residues. This clone was seen a few times. PCR used 60 Vbeta primers and 13 Jbeta primers. Sequenced by immunoSEQ multiplex PCR; TCRdb stores in-frame clones only, minus some. The table has about 50,000 clones, more than 60% seen once. The chain employs TRBV29-1 and TRBJ2-2; the D is unclear. The sequence derives from a woman aged 40-49 years in good health and CMV-seropositive. The sequenced sample was PBMCs. The CDR3 bases are TGCAGCGTTGCCGGGTCCCTCACCGGGGAGCTGTTTTTT. It yields the protein CSVAGSLTGELFF.